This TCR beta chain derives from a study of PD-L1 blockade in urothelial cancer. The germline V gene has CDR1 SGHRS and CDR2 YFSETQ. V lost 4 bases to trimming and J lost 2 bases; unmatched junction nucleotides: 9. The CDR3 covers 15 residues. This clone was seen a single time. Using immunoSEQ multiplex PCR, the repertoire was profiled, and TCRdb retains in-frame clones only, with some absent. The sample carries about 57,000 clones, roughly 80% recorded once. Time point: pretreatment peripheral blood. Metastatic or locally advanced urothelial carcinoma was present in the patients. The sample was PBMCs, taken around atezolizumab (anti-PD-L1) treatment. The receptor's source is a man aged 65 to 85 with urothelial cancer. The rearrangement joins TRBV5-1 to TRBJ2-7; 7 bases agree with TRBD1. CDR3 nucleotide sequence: TGCGCCAGCAGCATACCCGATACAGGGGCCTACGAGCAGTACTTC. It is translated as CASSIPDTGAYEQYF.